The rows below give T cell receptor beta chains drawn from one sample of a study of OX40 agonist ivuxolimab in advanced cancers. This table comes from immunoSEQ multiplex PCR, and its TCRdb copy is limited to in-frame clones, with some not included. This repertoire shows over 55,000 clones, 85% to 90% found once; its top ten account for less than 14%. Sample: CD4+ or CD8+ T cells sorted from blood, taken in a trial of the OX40 agonist ivuxolimab. The receptors originated from an adult with an advanced solid tumor such as melanoma, head and neck, liver or kidney cancer. The conserved cysteine and the conserved F or W are not part of the CDR3 here.

TRBV27	TRBJ1-3	ASSLDRGPGNTIY
TRBV10-1	TRBJ1-2	ASTAGGLYGYT
TRBV5-6	TRBJ2-7	ASSSPLEVGQY
TRBV5-1	TRBJ2-3	ASSRVEDTGPAGTQY
TRBV2	TRBJ2-3	ASSRDRSTDTQY
TRBV11-2	TRBJ2-3	ASSLNPTGGDTQY
TRBV2	TRBJ2-5	ASSPGTSGAQETQY
TRBV5-1	TRBJ1-2	ASSLLQGGNYGYT
TRBV19	TRBJ2-3	ASSIKRLAGGDTDTQY
TRBV7-2	TRBJ1-1	ASSTMVGTEAF
TRBV5-1	TRBJ2-7	ASQGQGISSYEQY
TRBV10-3	TRBJ1-3	ATLRLGQGAGNTIY
TRBV5-1	TRBJ2-7	ASSLGQSEQY
TRBV7-7	TRBJ2-7	ASSPQWLAGPPSDGDEQY
TRBV19	TRBJ2-1	ASGTGDYEQF
TRBV4-1	TRBJ2-7	ASSRVQGHEQY
TRBV25-1	TRBJ1-2	ASSKTRTNYGYT
TRBV19	TRBJ2-1	ASSLENRGDYNEQF
TRBV11-1	TRBJ1-6	ASSGGVGSPLH
TRBV5-1	TRBJ2-2	ASSLRPFPNQDTGELF
TRBV2	TRBJ2-5	ASSPPEGGEETQY
TRBV5-4	TRBJ1-5	ASSPDRGDQPQH
TRBV18	TRBJ1-5	ASSPTERQPQH
TRBV14	TRBJ1-6	ASSQGREYSPLH
TRBV11-2	TRBJ2-7	ASSLTDSSYEQY
TRBV7-2	TRBJ1-3	ASSPRQPDSGNTIY
TRBV2	TRBJ2-7	ASSELFGTSGRSRSYEQY
TRBV18	TRBJ1-5	ASSPGGQGQPQH
TRBV19	TRBJ2-7	ASSPRLAGAPSYEQY
TRBV28	TRBJ2-3	AIARGTTADTQY
TRBV5-1	TRBJ2-7	ASNLESPTYEQY
TRBV5-4	TRBJ2-3	ASSLPFTDTQY
TRBV18	TRBJ1-1	ASSQRTEAF
TRBV21-1	TRBJ2-7	ASSLGTAYEQY
TRBV28	TRBJ1-1	ASSLWGENTEAF
TRBV5-8	TRBJ2-4	ASSPGTGEAKNIQY
TRBV7-6	TRBJ1-1	ASSLEAGINTEAF
TRBV10-2	TRBJ2-4	ASSEGPGGSKNIQY
TRBV4-1	TRBJ2-7	ASSHTLVRSYEQY
TRBV5-1	TRBJ2-7	ASSLVSQGGIEQY
TRBV2	TRBJ2-1	ASSPRGFREF
TRBV7-9	TRBJ2-7	ASSFIRDTSYEQY
TRBV28	TRBJ1-1	ASSLSRGGTEAF
TRBV6-1	TRBJ1-2	ASSTWGGINYGYT
TRBV18	TRBJ1-1	ASSPQRTQNTEAF
TRBV5-1	TRBJ2-2	ASSLAGGIGGELF
TRBV7-9	TRBJ2-1	ASSPPYREGNEQF
TRBV18	TRBJ2-5	ASSPMAEGTQY
TRBV19	TRBJ2-5	ASSMGATMSPQTQY
TRBV28	TRBJ1-2	ASSYRGNGYT